This T cell receptor beta chain stems from a study of chemoradiotherapy in HPV16-positive cancers. Study-level points and caveats: Candidate HPV-specific clones and E7-related TCR motifs grew in tumor during treatment. Functional assays defining HPV-specific T cells used only a couple of HPV16-positive patients. In HPV16-positive patients, HPV-responsive T-cell expansion tracked better recurrence-free survival.

Over chemoradiotherapy, repertoires were sampled more than once. Trimming at V came to 2 bases and at J to 0 bases, leaving 3 bases not matched to a gene. The CDR3 length is 16 residues. The germline V gene has CDR1 SGHNT and CDR2 YYREEE (reference sequence). Some clones are missing from TCRdb's copy, which holds only in-frame ones; the method was immunoSEQ multiplex PCR. The sample gives about 53,000 clones, 90% of which show up once; more than 3% is in the top ten. Comments on this clone: Its antigen remains unknown.

The receptor comes from a human donor with HPV-associated anogenital cancer. This chain uses TRBV5-4 with TRBJ2-3; TRBD2 matches at 10 bases. This material consisted of blood, taken from a patient who underwent chemoradiotherapy. The CDR3 loop reads CASSFRLAGSTDTQYF. The CDR3, as DNA: TGTGCCAGCAGCTTTCGACTAGCGGGTAGCACAGATACGCAGTATTTT. Based on the CDR3 plus reference TRBV5-4 and TRBJ2-3, the full variable domain is ETGVTQSPTHLIKTRGQQVTLRCSSQSGHNTVSWYQQALGQGPQFIFQYYREEENGRGNFPPRFSGLQFPNYSSELNVNALELDDSALYLCASSFRLAGSTDTQYFGPGTRLTVL.